The following is a T cell receptor beta chain sequence with its context. Its binding antigen is unknown. One base away there is no much larger clone; base qualities are not given. TCRbeta CDR3 regions were amplified from genomic DNA using the immunoSEQ Assay, a bias-controlled multiplex PCR. Per the original workflow: The number of nucleated cells in each sample was estimated from the amplification of reference gene primers within the assay. To quantify the absolute abundance of each unique TCRbeta CDR3 rearrangement, sequence reads were collapsed and filtered. For each sample, productive Simpson clonality was calculated as the square root of Simpson's diversity index across productive rearrangements. Held by TCRdb, this immuneACCESS table contains in-frame sequences only and omits some clones. Under half of the omission traces to an unresolved V gene where checked; the cause of the rest is unknown. V and J calls and clone size are copied from that table; D and trimming were computed from the DNA. Recorded for this sample are about 42,000 clones; around 90% of them occurred a single time. The biggest ten clones account for about 0.4% of the sample.

This entry belongs to a study of blood T cell repertoires in COVID-19 (dated by TCRdb to the early 2020s). Looking at the study overall: Samples from collaborators originated in the United States, Italy and Spain and spanned both the acute and convalescent phases of COVID-19. The material from the prospective study consisted of cDNA or gDNA derived from T cells, B-cell-depleted T cells, or PBMCs. Subjects who had been exposed to COVID-19, were actively infected with it, or had recovered from it provided the deeply sampled blood TCRbeta repertoires that made up the dataset. The repertoires were released in a freely available public database meant as a resource for research on the immune response to SARS-CoV-2. Samples were obtained from the ongoing ImmuneRACE study (first 160 participants) and from about 1,300 subjects provided by 6 global collaborators. The sample metadata nearly always contained a de-identified subject ID, COVID-19 status, age in years and sex. Where available, HLA class I and class II types were obtained from metadata supplied by the sample provider rather than from assay-based typing. Beyond this particular receptor, the publication reports: The amount of clinical and demographic metadata varied by source and participant and was provided uncurated.

The CDR3 holds 18 amino acids from the cysteine to the phenylalanine. The retained sequence is limited to the CDR3, 54 bases, with the frame set at the first base. Trimmed from V: 1 base; trimmed from J: 8 bases; junction bases lacking a gene match: 15. CDR1 and CDR2 are read off the germline V gene as MNHNS and SASEGT. Each collaborating institution followed its own protocols to collect whole blood in K2EDTA tubes. For TCRbeta analysis, collaborator samples were shipped as frozen whole blood, as isolated PBMCs, or as DNA extracted from either sample type. The TCR originated in a human donor in a cohort sampled during active COVID-19. The V and J genes are TRBV6-1 and TRBJ1-4; TRBD1 matches 8 bases in the middle. The specimen sequenced was peripheral blood. The CDR3 protein: CASSEVGQGSGRREKLFF. Read as DNA, the sequence is TGTGCCAGCAGTGAAGTCGGACAGGGATCGGGGAGAAGGGAAAAACTGTTTTTT.